The 2 T cell receptor beta chains in this list originate from one sample, sequenced in a study of T cell repertoires in cytomegalovirus infection. TCRdb reprocessed the reads with MiXCR, giving one entry per CDR3 protein. The sample comprises 500,000 or so distinct CDR3 sequences, approximately 16% of which are singletons, and roughly a quarter rests with the top ten. Sequencing was carried out using CD8+ T cells from PBMCs. The receptors here all came from a human donor in good health (CMV status not recorded). Some clones in this sample may be carry-over from other donors' samples.

The sample holds a few counts of this clonotype. The gene calls are TRBV6-1 and TRBJ1-5; unclear D gene. Trimming cost V 4 bases and J 1 base, with 14 bases left between them. Germline lookup yields CDR1 MNHNS and CDR2 SASEGT. CDR3 length: 16 residues. CDR3: CASSVRGLGSNQPQHF. As DNA, the CDR3 is TGTGCCAGCAGTGTAAGAGGGCTTGGAAGCAATCAGCCCCAGCATTTT.

This clonotype has a count of ten or more. The J gene is TRBJ2-3, the V gene TRBV7-9, with D tentatively TRBD1 (6 bases). Germline CDR1 reads SEHNR; CDR2 reads FQNEAQ (reference sequence). The V and J ends lost 4 bases and 0 bases respectively, with 20 bases between them. CDR3 size: 18 residues. CDR3 nucleotide sequence: TGTGCCAGCAGCTCCCTTCAACAGGGCAGACCTAGCACAGATACGCAGTATTTT. Translating gives CASSSLQQGRPSTDTQYF.